This T cell receptor beta chain was observed in a study of T cells in Graves' hyperthyroidism and ophthalmopathy. Regarding the study as a whole: From stable hyperthyroidism, ophthalmopathy was set apart by a 13 V-J model. Blood also carried most thyroid clonotypes expanded above 0.001.

Diagnosis of hyperthyroidism was new in patients aged 18 to 65, and its duration was under 2 months. Uncontrolled infection, other autoimmune disease, pregnancy or lactation disqualified patients from enrolment. The sample holds many counts of this clonotype. Its antigen is unidentified. RNA transcripts yielded amplified TCR beta CDR3 regions. With the HTBI primer set, the TCR CDR3 went through a first round of RT-PCR. MiXCR, applied by TCRdb to the multiplex PCR reads, yields one record per CDR3 protein. Here the sample spans about 740,000 distinct CDR3 sequences, about 14% being singletons. Germline assignment: CDR1 MNHNS and CDR2 SASEGT. Trimming cost V 5 bases and J 1 base; bases outside gene matches: 10. CDR3 length: 17 residues.

This clonotype was obtained from a woman under 30 with Graves' hyperthyroidism. The rearrangement uses TRBV6-1 and TRBJ2-3, with 9 bases that match TRBD1. Sequenced: blood. Here the CDR3 reads CASSWATGGRGTDTQYF. The CDR3 nucleotides read TGTGCCAGCAGTTGGGCGACAGGGGGGCGAGGCACAGATACGCAGTATTTT.